The TCR beta chain described here comes from a study of metastatic and nonmetastatic thyroid tumors (TCRdb year 2020). Broadly, across the study: Repertoires were compared across peripheral blood and tumor or nodule tissue samples from malignant and benign thyroid patients. Broad study findings and their caveats: In both blood and tumor samples, TCR beta diversity was reported to be significantly higher in malignant tumors than in benign nodules.

The protocol used for the library was PCR. Instrument used: Illumina HiSeq 4000. The TCR beta-chain CDR3 region of each patient was profiled by high-throughput sequencing. As for the authors' bioinformatics: CDR3 differences across clinicopathological groups were used to build a classifier for discriminating distant-metastatic papillary thyroid cancer patients. The Shannon index was used to assess repertoire diversity, and the Morisita-Horn index was used to assess tumor-blood repertoire similarity. The public reads were reprocessed in TCRdb via fastp at Q25 and MiXCR, keeping in-frame beta chains. In this record, the V and J calls reflect TCRdb's handling and not the investigators' own analysis. The sample has about 13,000 clones on record, about 27% of them singletons. Together, the top ten hold 15% to 25% of the sample. No treatment had been received by any patient before thyroid surgery. The study retrospectively analysed patient clinical samples collected from about 2012 to 2018 using T-cell receptor beta sequencing.

By how much of the sample it makes up, this clone is medium-sized (0.01 to 0.1%). What this receptor recognizes is not known. Nothing much larger sits one base from this clone, and base qualities are not available. The germline V gene sets CDR1 to KGHDR and CDR2 to SFDVKD. For this chain, trimming is 4 bases at the V end and 2 bases at the J end, and the number of junction bases without a gene match is 7. Counted from cysteine to phenylalanine, this CDR3 has 16 amino acids. Kept here is only the CDR3 DNA, which spans 48 bases and is read in frame from base 1. The sample comprised tumor tissue. Recombination linked TRBV24-1 to TRBJ2-1, with 7 bases aligning to TRBD2. The origin of this receptor is a female donor with papillary thyroid cancer or a benign thyroid nodule (not recorded which). Some clones in this sample may be carry-over from other donors' samples. The DNA reads as follows: TGTGCCACCAGTGACCCCAGCGGGGCGACCTACAATGAGCAGTTCTTC. It translates as CATSDPSGATYNEQFF.